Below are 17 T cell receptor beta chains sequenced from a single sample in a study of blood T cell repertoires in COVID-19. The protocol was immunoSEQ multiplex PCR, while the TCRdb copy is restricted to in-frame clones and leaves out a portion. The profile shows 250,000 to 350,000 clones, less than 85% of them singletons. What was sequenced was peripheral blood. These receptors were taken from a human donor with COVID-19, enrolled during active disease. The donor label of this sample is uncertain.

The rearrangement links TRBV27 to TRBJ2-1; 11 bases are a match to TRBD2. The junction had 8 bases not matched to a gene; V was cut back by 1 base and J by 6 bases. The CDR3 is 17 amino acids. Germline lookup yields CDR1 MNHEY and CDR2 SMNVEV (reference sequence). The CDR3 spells CASSLWPSGRRGNEQFF. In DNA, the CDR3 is TGTGCCAGCAGTTTATGGCCTAGCGGGAGGAGGGGCAATGAGCAGTTCTTC.

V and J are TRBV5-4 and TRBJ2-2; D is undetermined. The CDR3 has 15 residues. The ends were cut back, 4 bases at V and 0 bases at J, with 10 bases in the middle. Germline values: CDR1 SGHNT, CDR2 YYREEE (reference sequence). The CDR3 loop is CASSPLLANTGELFF. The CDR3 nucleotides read TGTGCCAGCAGCCCTCTTCTAGCGAACACCGGGGAGCTGTTTTTT.

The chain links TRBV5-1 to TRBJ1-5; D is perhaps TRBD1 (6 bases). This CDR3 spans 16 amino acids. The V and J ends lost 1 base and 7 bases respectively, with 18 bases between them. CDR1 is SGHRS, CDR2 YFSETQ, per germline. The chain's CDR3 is CASSLSPGAEEQPQHF. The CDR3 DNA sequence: TGCGCCAGCAGCTTGAGTCCAGGGGCCGAAGAACAGCCCCAGCATTTT. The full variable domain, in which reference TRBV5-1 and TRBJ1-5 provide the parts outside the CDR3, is KAGVTQTPRYLIKTRGQQVTLSCSPISGHRSVSWYQQTPGQGLQFLFEYFSETQRNKGNFPGRFSGRQFSNSRSEMNVSTLELGDSALYLCASSLSPGAEEQPQHFGDGTRLSIL.

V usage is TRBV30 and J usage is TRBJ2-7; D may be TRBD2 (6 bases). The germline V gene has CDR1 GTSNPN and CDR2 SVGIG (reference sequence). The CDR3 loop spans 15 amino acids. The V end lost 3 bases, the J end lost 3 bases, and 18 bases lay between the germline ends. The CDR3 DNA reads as TGTGCCTGGAGGCTCAGGAGGGAAACCCTCTACGAGCAGTACTTC. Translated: CAWRLRRETLYEQYF. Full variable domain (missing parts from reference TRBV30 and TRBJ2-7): SQTIHQWPATLVQPVGSPLSLECTVEGTSNPNLYWYRQAAGRGLQLLFYSVGIGQISSEVPQNLSASRPQDRQFILSSKKLLLSDSGFYLCAWRLRRETLYEQYFGPGTRLTVT.

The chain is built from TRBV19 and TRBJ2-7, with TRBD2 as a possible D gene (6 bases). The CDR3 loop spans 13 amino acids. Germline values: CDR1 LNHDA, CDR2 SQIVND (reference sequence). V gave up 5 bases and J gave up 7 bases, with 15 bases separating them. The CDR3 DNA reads TGTGCCAGTAGTGGGACTCGCCGGGGAGAGCAGTACTTC. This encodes CASSGTRRGEQYF.

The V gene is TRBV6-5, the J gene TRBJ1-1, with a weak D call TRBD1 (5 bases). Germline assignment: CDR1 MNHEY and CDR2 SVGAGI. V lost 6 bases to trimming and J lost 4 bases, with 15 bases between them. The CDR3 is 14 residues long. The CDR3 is CASSYTLTATEAFF. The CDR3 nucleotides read TGTGCCAGCAGCTACACTTTGACAGCCACTGAAGCTTTCTTT.

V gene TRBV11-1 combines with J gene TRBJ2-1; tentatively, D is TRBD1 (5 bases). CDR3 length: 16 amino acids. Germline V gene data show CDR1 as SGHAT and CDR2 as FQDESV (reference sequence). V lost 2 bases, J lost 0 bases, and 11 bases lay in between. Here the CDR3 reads CASSLNQGLSYNEQFF. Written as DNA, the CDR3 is TGTGCCAGCAGCTTAAACCAGGGCCTCTCCTACAATGAGCAGTTCTTC.

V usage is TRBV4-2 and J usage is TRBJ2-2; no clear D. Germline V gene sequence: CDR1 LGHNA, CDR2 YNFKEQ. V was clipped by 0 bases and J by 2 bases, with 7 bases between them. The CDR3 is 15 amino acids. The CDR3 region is CASSQEYSNTGELFF. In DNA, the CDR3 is TGTGCCAGCAGCCAAGAGTACTCCAACACCGGGGAGCTGTTTTTT.

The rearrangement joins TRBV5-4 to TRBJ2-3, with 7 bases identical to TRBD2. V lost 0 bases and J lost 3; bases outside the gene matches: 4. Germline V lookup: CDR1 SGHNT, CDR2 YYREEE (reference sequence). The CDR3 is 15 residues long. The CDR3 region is CASSLVGGRTDTQYF. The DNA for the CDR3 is TGTGCCAGCAGCTTGGTGGGAGGGCGAACAGATACGCAGTATTTT.

Written as DNA, the CDR3 is TGTGCCAGCGCGGGAGGTGCGCTCTCCTCTGGAAACACCATATATTTT. It yields the protein CASAGGALSSGNTIYF. The chain joins TRBV2 to TRBJ1-3; D not certain. Trimming stripped 8 bases from V and 0 bases from J, with 17 bases between. CDR3 length: 16 residues. In germline, CDR1 is SNHLY, CDR2 FYNNEI.

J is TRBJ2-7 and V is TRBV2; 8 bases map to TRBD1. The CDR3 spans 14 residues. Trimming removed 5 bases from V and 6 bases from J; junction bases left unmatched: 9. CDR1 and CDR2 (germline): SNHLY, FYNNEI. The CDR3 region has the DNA TGTGCCAGCAGTTTGGGCCAGGGGGCCCGCGAGCAGTACTTC. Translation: CASSLGQGAREQYF.

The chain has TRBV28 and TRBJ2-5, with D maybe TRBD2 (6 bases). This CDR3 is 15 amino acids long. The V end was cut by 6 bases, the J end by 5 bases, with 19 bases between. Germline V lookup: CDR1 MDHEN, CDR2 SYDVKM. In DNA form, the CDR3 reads TGTGCCAGCAGCCTCCCCCAGACTAGGTGGGAGACCCAGTACTTC. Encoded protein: CASSLPQTRWETQYF.

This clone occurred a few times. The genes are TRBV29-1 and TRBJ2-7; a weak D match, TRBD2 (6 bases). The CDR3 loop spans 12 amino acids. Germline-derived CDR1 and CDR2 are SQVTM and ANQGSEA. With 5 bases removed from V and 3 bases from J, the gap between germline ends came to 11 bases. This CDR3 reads CSVTSNSYEQYF. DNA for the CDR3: TGCAGCGTTACTAGCAATAGCTACGAGCAGTACTTC.

As DNA, the CDR3 is TGCGCCAGCAGCTTGGGCGGAAATAATGAAAAACTGTTTTTT. Protein sequence: CASSLGGNNEKLFF. V gene TRBV5-1 combines with J gene TRBJ1-4; no clear D gene. The CDR3 runs 14 residues. Germline lookup yields CDR1 SGHRS and CDR2 YFSETQ. V lost 0 bases and J lost 4, with 7 bases in between.

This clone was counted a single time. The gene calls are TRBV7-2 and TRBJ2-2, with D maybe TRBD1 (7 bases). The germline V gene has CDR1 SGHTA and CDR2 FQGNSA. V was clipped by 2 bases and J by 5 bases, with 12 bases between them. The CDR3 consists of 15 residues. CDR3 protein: CASSLSAGGTGELFF. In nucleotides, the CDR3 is TGTGCCAGCAGCTTAAGCGCAGGGGGGACCGGGGAGCTGTTTTTT.

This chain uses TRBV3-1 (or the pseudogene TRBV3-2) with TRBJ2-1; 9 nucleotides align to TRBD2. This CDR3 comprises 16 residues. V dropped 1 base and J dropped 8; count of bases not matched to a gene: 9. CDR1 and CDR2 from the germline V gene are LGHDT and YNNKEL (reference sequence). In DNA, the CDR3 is TGTGCCAGCAGCCAAGTGGCTAGCGGGGTTAGGGATGAGCAGTTCTTC. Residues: CASSQVASGVRDEQFF.

The CDR3 nucleotides are TGTGCCAGCAGCTTCTCCGGGACACTCATCTACGAGCAGTACTTC. Translated: CASSFSGTLIYEQYF. The chain combines TRBV11-1 with TRBJ2-7; possibly TRBD1 for D (6 bases). Trimming removed 3 bases at V and 3 bases at J, with 15 bases between. Germline CDR1 and CDR2: SGHAT and FQDESV (reference sequence). The CDR3 covers 15 residues.